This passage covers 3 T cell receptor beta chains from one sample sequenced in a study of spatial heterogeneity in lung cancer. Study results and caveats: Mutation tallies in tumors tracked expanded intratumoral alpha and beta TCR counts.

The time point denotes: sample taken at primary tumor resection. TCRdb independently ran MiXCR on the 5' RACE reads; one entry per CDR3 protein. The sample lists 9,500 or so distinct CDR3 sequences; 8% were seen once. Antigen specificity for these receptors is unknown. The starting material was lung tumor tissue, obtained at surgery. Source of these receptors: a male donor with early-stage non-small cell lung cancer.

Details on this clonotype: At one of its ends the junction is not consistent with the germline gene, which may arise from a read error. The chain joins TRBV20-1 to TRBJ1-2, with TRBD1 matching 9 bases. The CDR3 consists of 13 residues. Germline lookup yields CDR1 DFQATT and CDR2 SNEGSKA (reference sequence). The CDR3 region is CSVRGDRDYGYTF. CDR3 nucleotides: TGCAGTGTTAGAGGGGACAGGGACTATGGCTACACCTTC.

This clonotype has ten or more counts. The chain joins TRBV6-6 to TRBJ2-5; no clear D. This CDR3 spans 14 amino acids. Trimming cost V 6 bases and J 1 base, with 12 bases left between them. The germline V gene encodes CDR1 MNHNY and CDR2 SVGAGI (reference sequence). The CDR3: CASSRPDLQETQYF. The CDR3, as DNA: TGTGCCAGCAGCCGCCCGGACCTCCAAGAGACCCAGTACTTC.

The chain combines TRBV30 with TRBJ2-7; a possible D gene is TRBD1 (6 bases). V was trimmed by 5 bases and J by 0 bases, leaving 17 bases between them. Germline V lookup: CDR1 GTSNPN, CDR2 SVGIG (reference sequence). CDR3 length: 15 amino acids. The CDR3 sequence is CAWSEGGFSSYEQYF. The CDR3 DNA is TGTGCCTGGTCCGAAGGGGGATTCAGCTCCTACGAGCAGTACTTC.